This T cell receptor beta chain was obtained from a study of blood T cells in healthy people across ages. Study-level results: CMV status of donors was not determined, possibly confounding expanded clonotype changes. Diversity estimates from one million T cells were considered underestimates. Per-million-T-cell TCR beta diversity fell roughly linearly with age. Fewer expanded clones and more diversity marked long-lived versus aged donors.

For this clonotype: Its antigen remains unknown.

It was with a sample-barcoded 5' primer and a J-beta primer mix that a second PCR of roughly 7 to 12 cycles was run. Each CDR3 protein is one row after TCRdb ran MiXCR on the 5' RACE reads. The sample shows 720,000 or so distinct CDR3 sequences, about 43% of them seen only once. V was shortened by 4 bases and J by 4 bases, with 11 bases between the two germline ends. The CDR3 consists of 14 residues. The source material was blood. The V gene is TRBV12-3 or TRBV12-4, the J gene TRBJ1-5; possibly TRBD1 for D (5 bases). The TCR comes from a man aged 80 or over in good health. Written as DNA, the CDR3 is TGTGCCAGCAGTTCCTTACAGGAAAATCAGCCCCAGCATTTT. Translation: CASSSLQENQPQHF.